This T cell receptor (beta chain) was captured in a study of cytomegalovirus exposure and HLA in healthy donors. This CDR3 comprises 15 residues. The V and J ends lost 4 bases and 2 bases respectively, with 15 bases between them. Germline V gene sequence: CDR1 SQVTM, CDR2 ANQGSEA. General study points: Cytomegalovirus association was listed for about 160 TCR beta chains.

About this clone itself: Its specificity is not known.

Both 60 Vbeta primers and 13 Jbeta primers went into the PCR. TCRdb keeps only in-frame clones here, not all; method: immunoSEQ multiplex PCR. Altogether roughly 170,000 clones are present, 75% to 85% being singletons, with the ten largest covering 0.65%. The chain couples TRBV29-1 to TRBJ1-3; unclear D gene. Sequenced: PBMCs. The clonotype was recovered from a boy between 10 and 17 years old in good health and CMV-seronegative. The CDR3 DNA is TGCAGCGTTGTGGTGTCTCCTAATGCTGGAAACACCATATATTTT. It encodes CSVVVSPNAGNTIYF.